The clone carrying this TCR beta chain was observed a handful of times. Its antigen is not known. The CDR3 is 14 amino acids. With 5 bases clipped from V and 3 bases from J, the junction kept 6 bases outside the gene matches. These data originate in a study of CD8 T cells in ankylosing spondylitis. Whole-study results and caveats: Seemingly distinctive of ankylosing spondylitis blood was a TCR beta motif formed by eight highly homologous variants.

TCRdb re-called the 5' RACE reads with MiXCR, one entry per CDR3 protein. Of about 330,000 distinct CDR3 sequences listed, approximately 8% are singletons. Sequencing was done on a sample of blood, either unsorted or a sorted T cell fraction (not recorded which). This clonotype was obtained from a male donor with ankylosing spondylitis. The chain uses TRBV12-3 or TRBV12-4 and TRBJ1-2; 7 positions match TRBD1. CDR3 bases: TGTGCCAGCAGTACGGACAGGAGCCACTATGGCTACACCTTC. This gives the protein CASSTDRSHYGYTF.